This is a list of T cell receptor beta chains from one sample in a study of cytomegalovirus exposure and HLA in healthy donors. Here immunoSEQ multiplex PCR was the method, and the copy in TCRdb shows in-frame clones only, minus some. Of 92,000 or so clones listed, roughly 60% are singletons. Sample: PBMCs. All receptors come from a woman in her forties or fifties in good health and CMV-seropositive. The CDR3 runs from the conserved cysteine through the conserved F or W.

j_call: TRBJ1-2; v_call: TRBV2; cdr3_aa: CASSGTGRGYTF
j_call: TRBJ1-1; v_call: TRBV7-8; cdr3_aa: CASSSIGGTGGTDTEAFF
j_call: TRBJ1-4; v_call: TRBV28; cdr3_aa: CASSVDSVVEKLFF
j_call: TRBJ2-1; v_call: TRBV28; cdr3_aa: CASSPITDSEQFF
j_call: TRBJ1-5; v_call: TRBV30; cdr3_aa: CAWSLEPPQPQHF
j_call: TRBJ1-6; v_call: TRBV28; cdr3_aa: CASSLDDFNSPLHF
j_call: TRBJ1-6; v_call: TRBV25-1; cdr3_aa: CASSESGTGGLTLHF
j_call: TRBJ2-5; v_call: TRBV9; cdr3_aa: CASSAGGGEPETQYF
j_call: TRBJ1-6; v_call: TRBV27; cdr3_aa: CASSPGYNSPLHF
j_call: TRBJ2-2; v_call: TRBV10-2; cdr3_aa: CASLSFYGGHTGELFF
j_call: TRBJ1-5; v_call: TRBV7-9; cdr3_aa: CASGGDSNQPQHF
j_call: TRBJ2-7; v_call: TRBV10-2; cdr3_aa: CASRPHTPGAKYEQYF
j_call: TRBJ2-3; v_call: TRBV5-6; cdr3_aa: CASSFLTGRTDTQYF
j_call: TRBJ2-5; v_call: TRBV6-6; cdr3_aa: CASSYSNPGYQETQYF
j_call: TRBJ2-7; v_call: TRBV2; cdr3_aa: CASSEAALAGEEQYF
j_call: TRBJ1-2; v_call: TRBV7-3; cdr3_aa: CASSSQGIIRYTF
j_call: TRBJ1-6; v_call: TRBV27; cdr3_aa: CASTDSFNSPLHF
j_call: TRBJ2-7; v_call: TRBV18; cdr3_aa: CASSPSPGLDSYEQYF
j_call: TRBJ2-7; v_call: TRBV9; cdr3_aa: CASSPGGGYEQYF
j_call: TRBJ2-1; v_call: TRBV5-4; cdr3_aa: CASSLGEGGWNEQFF
j_call: TRBJ1-1; v_call: TRBV5-3; cdr3_aa: CARSLLIRRDEAFF
j_call: TRBJ1-1; v_call: TRBV5-1; cdr3_aa: CASSLELRLNTEAFF
j_call: TRBJ1-1; v_call: TRBV7-6; cdr3_aa: CASSLAPSDTEAFF
j_call: TRBJ2-2; v_call: TRBV4-2; cdr3_aa: CASSQASLENTGELFF
j_call: TRBJ1-6; v_call: TRBV5-1; cdr3_aa: CASSPTERENSPLHF
j_call: TRBJ2-1; v_call: TRBV6-1; cdr3_aa: CASSEVGGGAYNEQFF
j_call: TRBJ2-1; v_call: TRBV10-2; cdr3_aa: CASSVAGGRNEQFF
j_call: TRBJ1-1; v_call: TRBV30; cdr3_aa: CAWSVFRTGGFVTEAFF
j_call: TRBJ1-4; v_call: TRBV2; cdr3_aa: CASSGLLGAAF
j_call: TRBJ1-1; v_call: TRBV7-2; cdr3_aa: CASSMDTSYTEAFF
j_call: TRBJ1-1; v_call: TRBV19; cdr3_aa: CASSKSAGIMNTEAFF